These 25 T cell receptor beta chains share one sample of origin, sequenced in a study of Ad26.COV2.S vaccination and SARS-CoV-2 variants. This table comes from immunoSEQ multiplex PCR, and its TCRdb copy is limited to in-frame clones, with some not included. This sample has some 190,000 clones, with around 88% found just once. The sequencing used peripheral blood, collected after recovery from COVID-19. The receptors stem from a human donor who had recovered from COVID-19.

The chain employs TRBV5-8 and TRBJ2-5; weak D call: TRBD1 (6 bases). The germline CDR1 and CDR2 sequences are SGHTS and YDEGEE. The CDR3 consists of 15 residues. Trimming pared 9 bases from V and 1 base from J, leaving 19 bases between. CDR3 residues: CATSSGLGAQETQYF. In DNA, the CDR3 is TGTGCCACCTCGTCGGGTCTGGGGGCCCAAGAGACCCAGTACTTC.

V is TRBV19 and J is TRBJ1-5; D perhaps matches TRBD1 (6 bases). CDR1 and CDR2 from the germline V gene are LNHDA and SQIVND (reference sequence). The CDR3 loop spans 13 amino acids. V shed 10 bases and J shed 4 bases, with 14 bases lying between them. CDR3 loop: CATGQPENQPQHF. The CDR3, as DNA: TGTGCCACCGGACAGCCCGAAAATCAGCCCCAGCATTTT.

The rearrangement uses TRBV4-2 and TRBJ2-5, with 15 nucleotides matching TRBD2. With 0 bases clipped from V and 2 bases from J, the junction kept 1 base outside the gene matches. The CDR3 consists of 17 residues. Germline loops: CDR1 LGHNA, CDR2 YNFKEQ. The CDR3 loop is CASSQEGTSGGQETQYF. The CDR3 DNA reads as TGTGCCAGCAGCCAAGAGGGGACTAGCGGGGGGCAAGAGACCCAGTACTTC.

The rearrangement links TRBV30 to TRBJ2-1; D call uncertain. This CDR3 comprises 14 residues. V was clipped by 1 base and J by 3 bases, with 10 bases between them. The germline V gene encodes CDR1 GTSNPN and CDR2 SVGIG (reference sequence). CDR3 sequence: CAWSETGIYNEQFF. DNA for the CDR3: TGTGCCTGGAGTGAGACTGGGATCTACAATGAGCAGTTCTTC.

This clone was counted many times. This same CDR3 is encoded by further DNA sequences in the sample. V usage is TRBV7-8 and J usage is TRBJ2-2; the D gene is possibly TRBD2 (6 bases). Germline V lookup: CDR1 SGHVS, CDR2 FQNEAQ. Trimming removed 2 bases at V and 2 bases at J, with 12 bases between. The CDR3 runs to 16 residues. CDR3: CASSLRGGANTGELFF. CDR3 sequence (DNA): TGTGCCAGCAGCTTAAGGGGCGGGGCCAACACCGGGGAGCTGTTTTTT.

This clone came up once. The CDR3 here is CAFFRDWHYEQYF. The CDR3 DNA follows: TGTGCCTTCTTCCGGGACTGGCACTACGAGCAGTACTTC. V gene TRBV9 combines with J gene TRBJ2-7, with D possibly being TRBD2 (6 bases). Germline values: CDR1 SGDLS, CDR2 YYNGEE. V lost 10 bases to trimming and J lost 3 bases, with 17 bases between them. The CDR3 consists of 13 residues.

The CDR3 here is CASSGQGDTEAFF. The CDR3 DNA follows: TGCGCCAGCAGCGGACAGGGGGACACTGAAGCTTTCTTT. V gene TRBV5-1 combines with J gene TRBJ1-1; TRBD1 matches at 10 bases. The CDR3 has 13 amino acids. The V gene end was trimmed by 4 bases and the J gene end by 3 bases; junction bases not matched to a gene: 0. Germline-derived CDR1 and CDR2 are SGHRS and YFSETQ.

The chain has TRBV6-6 and TRBJ2-7; D may be TRBD1 or TRBD2 (5 bases each). The CDR3 consists of 14 residues. Looked up from germline, CDR1 is MNHNY and CDR2 is SVGAGI (reference sequence). V dropped 7 bases and J dropped 7 bases, with 20 bases sitting between them. The CDR3 spells CASTRERLWGEQYF. CDR3 DNA: TGTGCCAGCACTAGGGAACGGCTTTGGGGGGAGCAGTACTTC.

This clone was seen just once. CDR3 region: CASSQGGLAGEQYF. The CDR3 bases are TGTGCCAGCAGCCAAGGGGGACTAGCGGGGGAGCAGTACTTC. The rearrangement links TRBV4-2 to TRBJ2-7; TRBD2 matches 13 bases. The trim removed 1 base at V and 7 bases at J, leaving 1 base unmatched. Per the germline V gene, CDR1 is LGHNA and CDR2 is YNFKEQ. CDR3 size: 14 residues.

V and J are TRBV3-1 (or the pseudogene TRBV3-2) and TRBJ1-6; D is uncertain. The CDR3 runs 12 residues. Germline CDR1 LGHDT, CDR2 YNNKEL (reference sequence). V dropped 2 bases and J dropped 9 bases, with 5 bases sitting between them. This chain's CDR3 is CASSQSTSPLHF. The CDR3 DNA is TGTGCCAGCAGCCAATCGACTTCACCCCTCCACTTT.

The rearrangement links TRBV27 to TRBJ1-1; the match to TRBD1 covers 7 bases. Looked up from germline, CDR1 is MNHEY and CDR2 is SMNVEV (reference sequence). Trimming took 5 bases from V and 0 from J; bases not matched to a gene: 3. This CDR3 contains 14 residues. DNA of the CDR3: TGTGCCAGCAGTACAGGGGTTCTGAACACTGAAGCTTTCTTT. It encodes CASSTGVLNTEAFF.

The chain carries TRBV5-4 and TRBJ2-1; D is possibly TRBD2 (5 bases). The germline V gene encodes CDR1 SGHNT and CDR2 YYREEE (reference sequence). Trimming removed 1 base at V and 4 bases at J, with 15 bases between. The CDR3 runs 16 residues. CDR3 sequence: CASSLWAGSGYNEQFF. The CDR3 bases are TGTGCCAGCAGCTTGTGGGCAGGATCGGGGTACAATGAGCAGTTCTTC.

The V gene is TRBV3-1 (or the pseudogene TRBV3-2), the J gene TRBJ2-3; no clear D. CDR1 LGHDT and CDR2 YNNKEL come from the germline V gene (reference sequence). V was pared by 2 bases and J by 0 bases, with 9 bases between. The CDR3 is made up of 15 amino acids. CDR3 in DNA: TGTGCCAGCAGCCAAAAGCCCCTTAGCACAGATACGCAGTATTTT. Amino acids: CASSQKPLSTDTQYF.

The chain combines TRBV3-1 (or the pseudogene TRBV3-2) with TRBJ1-5; D call uncertain. CDR3 size: 13 residues. CDR1 and CDR2 (germline): LGHDT, YNNKEL (reference sequence). Trimming pared 6 bases from V and 10 bases from J, leaving 16 bases between. CDR3 region: CASSHTSVGPQHF. The DNA for the CDR3 is TGTGCCAGCAGTCATACCTCGGTCGGACCCCAGCATTTT.

The J gene is TRBJ1-2, the V gene TRBV6-6; 8 nucleotides match TRBD1. The V segment lost 6 bases and the J segment 4 bases; nucleotides outside the gene matches: 4. The germline V gene has CDR1 MNHNY and CDR2 SVGAGI (reference sequence). The CDR3 runs 13 residues. Written as DNA, the CDR3 is TGTGCCAGCAGCCCGGGACAGGTCTATGGCTACACCTTC. The encoded protein is CASSPGQVYGYTF.

The genes are TRBV3-1 (or the pseudogene TRBV3-2) and TRBJ1-6, with TRBD1 matching 9 bases. The CDR3 length is 14 residues. Trimming cost V 4 bases and J 9 bases; bases outside gene matches: 4. Germline CDR1 LGHDT, CDR2 YNNKEL (reference sequence). CDR3 nucleotides: TGTGCCAGCAGCCTGGGACAGGGAGGTTCACCCCTCCACTTT. This gives the protein CASSLGQGGSPLHF.

The V call is TRBV5-1, the J call TRBJ1-2, with D possibly TRBD1 on 5 matching bases. CDR3 length equals 15 residues. Germline CDR1 is SGHRS and CDR2 is YFSETQ. Trimming cost V 4 bases and J 4 bases, with 17 bases left between them. Here the CDR3 reads CASSLEGRFSYGYTF. CDR3 DNA: TGCGCCAGCAGCCTCGAGGGGCGCTTTAGCTATGGCTACACCTTC.

This clone was seen just once. CDR3 sequence: CASSPRTRYGYTF. As DNA, the CDR3 is TGTGCCAGCAGTCCCCGGACGAGGTATGGCTACACCTTC. This chain uses TRBV6-5 with TRBJ1-2; no clear D. CDR3 length equals 13 residues. Germline CDR1 MNHEY, CDR2 SVGAGI. The V end lost 5 bases, the J end lost 5 bases, and 12 bases lay between the germline ends.

This chain connects TRBV28 to TRBJ2-7, with TRBD2 matching over 15 bases. The CDR3 covers 18 residues. The germline gives CDR1 MDHEN, CDR2 SYDVKM. V dropped 6 bases and J dropped 0; count of bases not matched to a gene: 9. CDR3 bases: TGTGCCAGCAGCTTGACGGGACTAGCGGGAGGAGGCTCCTACGAGCAGTACTTC. Residues: CASSLTGLAGGGSYEQYF. The full variable domain, rest sourced from reference TRBV28 and TRBJ2-7, is DVKVTQSSRYLVKRTGEKVFLECVQDMDHENMFWYRQDPGLGLRLIYFSYDVKMKEKGDIPEGYSVSREKKERFSLILESASTNQTSMYLCASSLTGLAGGGSYEQYFGPGTRLTVT.

A single count supports this clone. The chain couples TRBV19 to TRBJ1-1; 8 positions agree with TRBD1. Germline V CDR1 and CDR2: LNHDA, SQIVND (reference sequence). CDR3 length: 20 amino acids. The V gene end was trimmed by 9 bases and the J gene end by 0 bases; junction bases not matched to a gene: 24. The DNA of the CDR3 is TGTGCCAGATCCTACTCCGTCCACACGGACAGGGATGATATGAACACTGAAGCTTTCTTT. It translates to CARSYSVHTDRDDMNTEAFF.

V is TRBV7-3 and J is TRBJ2-1; D ambiguous. The CDR3 consists of 15 residues. The V gene lost 2 bases and the J gene lost 5 bases, with 13 bases spanning the gap. Germline CDR1 SGHTA, CDR2 FQGTGA. Here the CDR3 DNA reads TGTGCCAGCAGCTTAGGAAAACAGATCCACAATGAGCAGTTCTTC. Translation gives CASSLGKQIHNEQFF.

The rearrangement links TRBV5-1 to TRBJ2-2, with D perhaps matching TRBD1 or TRBD2 (6 bases each). V shed 1 base and J shed 5 bases, with 15 bases lying between them. In germline, CDR1 is SGHRS, CDR2 YFSETQ. The CDR3 has 16 residues. The CDR3 loop is CASSLRAGAGTGELFF. CDR3 nucleotides: TGCGCCAGCAGCTTGAGGGCAGGGGCGGGAACCGGGGAGCTGTTTTTT.

The chain links TRBV7-8 to TRBJ1-1; D not resolved. Germline CDR1 and CDR2: SGHVS and FQNEAQ. The CDR3 runs 14 residues. Trimming stripped 5 bases from V and 0 bases from J, with 10 bases between. CDR3 coding DNA: TGTGCCAGCAGCACTTCGGAAATGAACACTGAAGCTTTCTTT. Translated, it gives CASSTSEMNTEAFF.

The chain links TRBV7-8 to TRBJ2-3; 8 nucleotides agree with TRBD2. This CDR3 has 16 residues. V lost 2 bases and J lost 6; bases outside the gene matches: 10. Germline V lookup: CDR1 SGHVS, CDR2 FQNEAQ. The CDR3 DNA sequence: TGTGCCAGCAGCTTATTCGGGGGGGCCGTGTATGATACGCAGTATTTT. Its protein is CASSLFGGAVYDTQYF. The full variable domain, in which reference TRBV7-8 and TRBJ2-3 provide the parts outside the CDR3, is GAGVSQSPRYKVAKRGQDVALRCDPISGHVSLFWYQQALGQGPEFLTYFQNEAQLDKSGLPSDRFFAERPEGSVSTLKIQRTQQEDSAVYLCASSLFGGAVYDTQYFGPGTRLTVL.

The chain employs TRBV5-6 and TRBJ2-1, with D uncertain. V lost 6 bases and J 0 bases, leaving 13 bases between the germline ends. Germline V lookup: CDR1 SGHDT, CDR2 YYEEEE. CDR3 length equals 15 residues. The CDR3 sequence: CASTLDPDSYNEQFF. The CDR3, as DNA: TGTGCCAGCACCTTAGACCCAGACTCCTACAATGAGCAGTTCTTC.